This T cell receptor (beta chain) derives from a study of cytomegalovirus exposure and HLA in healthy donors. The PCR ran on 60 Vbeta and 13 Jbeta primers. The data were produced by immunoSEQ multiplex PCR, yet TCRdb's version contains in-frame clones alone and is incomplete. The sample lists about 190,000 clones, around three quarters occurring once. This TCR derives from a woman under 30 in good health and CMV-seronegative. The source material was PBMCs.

The CDR3 DNA sequence: TGTGCCAGCAGTAAAGCCGGGGAGGGAGGCTACACCTTC. Translating it yields CASSKAGEGGYTF. The chain is built from TRBV27 and TRBJ1-2; unclear D gene. Germline V gives CDR1 MNHEY, CDR2 SMNVEV (reference sequence). The germline V and J ends were trimmed by 5 bases and 8 bases, with 15 bases remaining between them. This CDR3 comprises 13 residues.